Listed below are T cell receptor beta chains from one sample, sequenced in a study of blood T cell repertoires in COVID-19. Here immunoSEQ multiplex PCR was the method, and the copy in TCRdb shows in-frame clones only, minus some. The sample has 170,000 or so clones, approximately 88% seen once. Source material: peripheral blood. All receptors derive from a man younger than 35 with active or convalescent COVID-19. The CDR3 runs from the conserved cysteine through the conserved F or W. The order of the fields is V gene, clone size, D gene, J gene, CDR3 protein, CDR3 DNA. D genes are given only for firm matches. Where a row states a size, it is once, few, many or the class of an expanded clone; other rows omit it.

TRBV29-1,NA,TRBD1,TRBJ1-2,CSVDYPGQGMGYTF,TGCAGCGTTGATTATCCGGGACAGGGAATGGGCTACACCTTC
TRBV27,once,NA,TRBJ1-6,CASSYSGLGPSSYNSPLHF,TGTGCCAGCAGTTACTCGGGACTAGGCCCGAGCTCCTATAATTCACCCCTCCACTTT
TRBV7-6,NA,TRBD2,TRBJ2-5,CASSPGLAGGGETQYF,TGTGCCAGCAGCCCTGGACTAGCGGGAGGGGGAGAGACCCAGTACTTC
TRBV2,NA,TRBD1,TRBJ2-7,CASRVRTGNAYEQYF,TGTGCCAGCAGAGTCAGGACAGGAAATGCCTACGAGCAGTACTTC
TRBV5-1,NA,NA,TRBJ2-1,CASSRDGGYNEQFF,TGCGCCAGCAGCCGGGACGGAGGGTACAATGAGCAGTTCTTC
TRBV6-6,once,TRBD2,TRBJ2-7,CASSYDLAGVYEQYF,TGTGCCAGCAGTTACGATCTAGCGGGGGTATACGAGCAGTACTTC
TRBV6-2/TRBV6-3,many,TRBD1,TRBJ1-5,CASSSGTGGFSNQPQHF,TGTGCCAGCAGTTCCGGGACAGGGGGCTTTAGCAATCAGCCCCAGCATTTT
TRBV2,NA,TRBD1,TRBJ2-3,CASSVSGTGTTDTQYF,TGTGCCAGCAGTGTCTCCGGGACAGGGACCACAGATACGCAGTATTTT
TRBV7-9,NA,TRBD1,TRBJ2-5,CASSPGQGSRQETQYF,TGTGCCAGCAGCCCCGGACAGGGGTCGCGCCAAGAGACCCAGTACTTC
TRBV6-5,NA,NA,TRBJ1-1,CASSPDSPMNTEAFF,TGTGCCAGCAGTCCCGACAGCCCTATGAACACTGAAGCTTTCTTT
TRBV7-6,NA,NA,TRBJ2-7,CASSLGNGGEQYF,TGTGCCAGCAGCTTAGGGAACGGCGGGGAGCAGTACTTC
TRBV5-1,NA,NA,TRBJ2-5,CASRLKISGQETQYF,TGCGCCAGCAGACTCAAAATTAGCGGCCAAGAGACCCAGTACTTC
TRBV9,NA,TRBD1,TRBJ2-5,CASSEGAGTGSIIQETQYF,TGTGCCAGCAGCGAGGGGGCCGGGACAGGGTCCATAATCCAAGAGACCCAGTACTTC
TRBV20-1,NA,TRBD2,TRBJ2-5,CSASTSGANQETQYF,TGCAGTGCTAGTACTAGCGGGGCAAACCAAGAGACCCAGTACTTC
TRBV2,NA,TRBD1,TRBJ1-5,CASRATLTGKVNQPQHF,TGTGCCAGCAGGGCCACCCTGACAGGGAAGGTCAATCAGCCCCAGCATTTT
TRBV11-2,NA,TRBD1,TRBJ1-1,CASSYSRGQGDLEAFF,TGTGCCAGCAGTTACTCCCGAGGACAGGGGGACCTTGAAGCTTTCTTT
TRBV6-5,NA,TRBD1,TRBJ2-1,CASRGQGVNNEQFF,TGTGCCAGCAGGGGACAGGGCGTTAACAATGAGCAGTTCTTC
TRBV28,NA,NA,TRBJ1-1,CASSFLNYEAFF,TGTGCCAGCAGTTTTCTCAACTATGAAGCTTTCTTT
TRBV28,NA,NA,TRBJ2-7,CASSLRQELGEQYF,TGTGCCAGCAGTTTAAGGCAGGAATTAGGCGAGCAGTACTTC
TRBV28,few,NA,TRBJ1-1,CASSLPAGLNTEAFF,TGTGCCAGCAGTTTACCGGCAGGGTTGAACACTGAAGCTTTCTTT
TRBV23-1,NA,NA,TRBJ1-1,CASWGHLNTEAFF,TGCGCCAGCTGGGGACATCTGAACACTGAAGCTTTCTTT
TRBV6-4,NA,TRBD2,TRBJ2-2,CASSDSGGDTGELFF,TGTGCCAGCAGTGACTCCGGGGGGGACACCGGGGAGCTGTTTTTT
TRBV5-4,NA,NA,TRBJ1-1,CASSLGAGQTEAFF,TGTGCCAGCAGCTTGGGAGCAGGGCAAACTGAAGCTTTCTTT
TRBV6-2/TRBV6-3,NA,NA,TRBJ1-4,CASSVSLVEKLFF,TGTGCCAGCAGTGTTAGTTTGGTTGAAAAACTGTTTTTT
TRBV25-1,NA,NA,TRBJ2-7,CASTGQLYEQYF,TGTGCCAGCACCGGACAGCTCTACGAGCAGTACTTC
TRBV7-2,few,NA,TRBJ1-6,CASSSTGLNNSPLHF,TGTGCCAGCAGCTCCACTGGGCTAAATAATTCACCCCTCCACTTT
TRBV5-6,NA,NA,TRBJ2-2,CASRAEGAATGELFF,TGTGCCAGCAGGGCAGAAGGGGCTGCCACCGGGGAGCTGTTTTTT
TRBV29-1,NA,TRBD1,TRBJ2-7,CSVEAGRQGAIYEQYF,TGCAGCGTTGAAGCGGGGAGACAGGGAGCAATCTACGAGCAGTACTTC
TRBV7-2,NA,TRBD1,TRBJ1-1,CASSFRDRQNTEAFF,TGTGCCAGCAGCTTCCGGGACAGACAGAACACTGAAGCTTTCTTT
TRBV7-8,once,NA,TRBJ1-6,CASSLEAGDSPLHF,TGTGCCAGCAGCTTAGAGGCGGGAGATTCACCCCTCCACTTT
TRBV11-2,few,TRBD1,TRBJ1-2,CASSSPKTGLTGGYTF,TGTGCCAGCAGCTCCCCTAAGACAGGGTTGACGGGTGGCTACACCTTC
TRBV24-1,NA,NA,TRBJ2-5,CATSDPRGTQYF,TGTGCCACCAGTGATCCCCGGGGGACCCAGTACTTC
TRBV11-1,NA,TRBD1,TRBJ1-1,CASRSGQGAEAFF,TGTGCCAGCAGAAGCGGGCAGGGGGCTGAAGCTTTCTTT
TRBV11-2,NA,TRBD2,TRBJ2-3,CASSPRTSGDTQYF,TGTGCCAGCAGCCCCAGGACTAGCGGGGATACGCAGTATTTT
TRBV5-6,NA,NA,TRBJ2-7,CASSLESSLGEQYF,TGTGCCAGCAGCTTGGAATCTAGCCTCGGCGAGCAGTACTTC
TRBV4-2,few,NA,TRBJ2-1,CASSQEGRLAVDEQFF,TGTGCCAGCAGCCAAGAAGGGCGGCTAGCTGTGGATGAGCAGTTCTTC
TRBV2,NA,NA,TRBJ1-6,CASSEYREKNSPLHF,TGTGCCAGCAGTGAATACAGGGAAAAGAATTCACCCCTCCACTTT
TRBV20-1,NA,TRBD2,TRBJ2-3,CSASFFSGGATDTQYF,TGCAGTGCTAGTTTCTTTAGCGGGGGGGCCACAGATACGCAGTATTTT
TRBV2,NA,NA,TRBJ1-3,CATDRGGNTIYF,TGTGCCACTGACCGAGGGGGAAACACCATATATTTT
TRBV18,NA,TRBD1,TRBJ1-6,CASSPSAGGQNSPLHF,TGTGCCAGCTCACCAAGTGCCGGGGGACAGAATTCACCCCTCCACTTT
TRBV6-2/TRBV6-3,NA,NA,TRBJ2-7,CASSRQYEQYF,TGTGCCAGCAGCCGACAGTACGAGCAGTACTTC
TRBV14,NA,NA,TRBJ1-6,CASSQEAGSSYNSPLHF,TGTGCCAGCAGCCAAGAGGCAGGAAGCTCCTATAATTCACCCCTCCACTTT
TRBV2,NA,NA,TRBJ1-2,CASSEMSVEGYTF,TGTGCCAGCAGCGAAATGTCGGTAGAAGGCTACACCTTC
TRBV30,NA,NA,TRBJ1-2,CAWSGGGRGGYTF,TGTGCCTGGAGTGGGGGTGGGCGGGGGGGCTACACCTTC
TRBV5-8,NA,NA,TRBJ1-6,CASRNQNRDGPLHF,TGTGCCAGCAGGAATCAAAACAGGGATGGGCCCCTCCACTTT
TRBV29-1,few,NA,TRBJ1-2,CSVEEGAYGYTF,TGCAGCGTTGAAGAGGGGGCGTATGGCTACACCTTC
TRBV12-3/TRBV12-4,NA,NA,TRBJ2-5,CASSLAGVGTQYF,TGTGCCAGCAGTTTAGCGGGAGTTGGGACCCAGTACTTC
TRBV4-3,NA,NA,TRBJ2-3,CASSQDIAAGDTQYF,TGCGCCAGCAGCCAAGATATAGCTGCGGGAGATACGCAGTATTTT
TRBV7-9,NA,NA,TRBJ2-1,CASSLSRSDNEQFF,TGTGCCAGCAGCTTATCCAGAAGCGACAATGAGCAGTTCTTC
TRBV19,NA,NA,TRBJ1-6,CASSSSAGRDSPLHF,TGTGCCAGTAGTTCTTCTGCAGGGAGGGATTCACCCCTCCACTTT